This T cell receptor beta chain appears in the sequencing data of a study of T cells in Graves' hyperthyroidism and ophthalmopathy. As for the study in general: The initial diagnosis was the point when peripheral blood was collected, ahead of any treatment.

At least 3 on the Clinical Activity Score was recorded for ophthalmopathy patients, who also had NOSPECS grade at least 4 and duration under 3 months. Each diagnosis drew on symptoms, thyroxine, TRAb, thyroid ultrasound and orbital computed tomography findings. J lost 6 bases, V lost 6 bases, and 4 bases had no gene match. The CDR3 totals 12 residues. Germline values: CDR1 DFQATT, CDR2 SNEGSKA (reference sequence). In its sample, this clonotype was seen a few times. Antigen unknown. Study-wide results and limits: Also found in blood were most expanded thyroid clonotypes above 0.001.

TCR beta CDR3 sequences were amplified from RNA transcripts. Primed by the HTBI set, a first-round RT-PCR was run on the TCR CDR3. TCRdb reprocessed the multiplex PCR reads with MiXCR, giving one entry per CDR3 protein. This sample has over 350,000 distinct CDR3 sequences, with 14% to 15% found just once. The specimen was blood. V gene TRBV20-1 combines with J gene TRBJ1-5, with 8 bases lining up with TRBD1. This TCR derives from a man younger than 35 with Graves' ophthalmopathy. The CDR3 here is CSAQDRGQPQHF. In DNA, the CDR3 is TGCAGTGCCCAAGACAGGGGTCAGCCCCAGCATTTT.